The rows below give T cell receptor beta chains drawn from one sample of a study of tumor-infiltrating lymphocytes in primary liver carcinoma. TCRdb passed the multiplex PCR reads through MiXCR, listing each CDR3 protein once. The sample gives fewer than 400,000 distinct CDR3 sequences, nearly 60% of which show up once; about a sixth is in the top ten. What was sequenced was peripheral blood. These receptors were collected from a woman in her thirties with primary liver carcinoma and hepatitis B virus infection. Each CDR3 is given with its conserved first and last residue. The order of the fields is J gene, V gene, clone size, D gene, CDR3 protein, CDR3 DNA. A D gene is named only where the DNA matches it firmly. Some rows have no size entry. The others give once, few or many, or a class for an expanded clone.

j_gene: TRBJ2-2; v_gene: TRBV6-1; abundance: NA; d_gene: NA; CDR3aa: CASSASPRPANTGELFF; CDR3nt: TGTGCCAGCAGTGCGTCCCCGAGACCCGCGAACACCGGGGAGCTGTTTTTC
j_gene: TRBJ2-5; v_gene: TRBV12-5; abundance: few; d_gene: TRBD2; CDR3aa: CASAHSGSETQYF; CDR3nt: TGTGCTAGTGCCCATAGCGGGAGTGAGACCCAGTACTTC
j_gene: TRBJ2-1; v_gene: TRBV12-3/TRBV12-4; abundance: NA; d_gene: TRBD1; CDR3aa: CASTSGTGFSVPNVQFF; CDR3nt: TGTGCCAGCACCTCCGGGACAGGTTTTTCGGTACCCAATGTGCAGTTCTTC
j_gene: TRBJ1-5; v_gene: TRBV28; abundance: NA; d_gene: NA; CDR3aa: CASTYRFNQPQHF; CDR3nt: TGTGCCAGCACCTACAGATTCAATCAGCCCCAGCATTTT
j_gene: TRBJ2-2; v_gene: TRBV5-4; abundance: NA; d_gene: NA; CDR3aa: CASSGGGSNTGELFF; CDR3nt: TGTGCCAGCAGCGGGGGCGGGAGTAACACCGGGGAGCTGTTTTTT
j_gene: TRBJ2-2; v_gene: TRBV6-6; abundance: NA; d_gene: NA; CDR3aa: CSGGLDTGELFF; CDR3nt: TGTTCCGGCGGACTCGACACCGGGGAGCTGTTTTTT
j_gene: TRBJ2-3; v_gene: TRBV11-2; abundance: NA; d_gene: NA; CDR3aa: CASSWLVGRSIDTQYF; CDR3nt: TGTGCCAGCAGCTGGCTAGTGGGACGAAGCATAGATACGCAGTATTTT
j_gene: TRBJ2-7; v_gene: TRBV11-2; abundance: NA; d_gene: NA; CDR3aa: CVSSLKRTERQYF; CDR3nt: TGTGTCAGCAGCTTAAAACGGACAGAGAGACAGTACTTC
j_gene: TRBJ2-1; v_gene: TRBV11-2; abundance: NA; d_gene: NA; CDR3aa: CASSIERTSYNEHFF; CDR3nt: TGTGCCAGCAGCATAGAAAGGACCAGCTACAATGAGCACTTCTTC
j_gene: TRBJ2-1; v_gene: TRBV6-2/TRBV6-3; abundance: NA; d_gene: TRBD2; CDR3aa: CASSYSTSGSSGSYNEQFF; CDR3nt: TGTGCCAGCAGTTACTCAACTAGCGGCTCTTCAGGGTCCTACAATGAGCAGTTCTTC
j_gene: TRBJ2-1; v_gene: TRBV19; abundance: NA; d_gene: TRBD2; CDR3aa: CASRGPGLASYNEQFF; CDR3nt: TGTGCCAGTAGGGGGCCGGGACTAGCTTCCTACAATGAGCAGTTCTTC
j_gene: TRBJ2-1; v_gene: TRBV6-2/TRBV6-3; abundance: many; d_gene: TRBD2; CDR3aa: CASRTLGLAINEQFF; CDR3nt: TGTGCCAGCAGGACCTTGGGACTAGCGATCAATGAGCAGTTCTTC
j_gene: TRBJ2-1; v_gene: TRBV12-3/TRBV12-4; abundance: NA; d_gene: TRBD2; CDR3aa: CASSPRTSVNEQFF; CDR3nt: TGTGCCAGCAGTCCGAGGACTAGCGTCAATGAGCAGTTCTTC
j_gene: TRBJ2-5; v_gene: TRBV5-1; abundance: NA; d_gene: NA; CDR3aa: CASSFSSKTETQYF; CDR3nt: TGCGCCAGCAGCTTCTCTAGCAAAACGGAGACCCAGTACTTC